This section outlines one TCR beta chain sequence together with its context. Antigen: not known. In the original workflow: With immunoSEQ giving junction-only sequences and no quality scores, filtering differed. Data came from immunoSEQ multiplex PCR; TCRdb stores just in-frame clones and leaves some out. For V, J and clone size, that table is used; D and trimming come from the DNA. The sample lists 1,400,000 or so clones; less than 99% were seen once. These data belong to a study of shared clonotypes between healthy human individuals. Notes on the study in general: The naive CD4 repertoires of several donors were compared, and roughly 5.1% of clonotypes were shared. Rarefaction analysis demonstrated incomplete sorted-subset sequencing notwithstanding large depth.

Donation came from healthy HIV-negative adults that had no recent acute infections or vaccinations. The CDR3 is made up of 15 amino acids. Trimming cost V 5 bases and J 13 bases; bases outside gene matches: 16. Germline CDR1 is KGHSH and CDR2 is LQKENI. The rearrangement links TRBV18 to TRBJ2-3, with 9 positions matching TRBD1. Specimen: naive CD4+ T cells sorted from blood. The subset: CD45RA+ positively selected. This sequence was found in a man aged 25 to 40 in good health. As DNA, the CDR3 is TGTGCCAGCTCATCCGGGACAGGGCGCCTCAATTCGGAGTATTTT. This encodes CASSSGTGRLNSEYF.